This T cell receptor beta chain was obtained from a study of vaccination effects on CD4 cells after COVID-19. Looking at the study overall: Post-vaccine draws lagged the second dose by a median of 72 days. Overall study results and limits: Whether induced by infection or by vaccine, clones showed marked clonal contraction late after vaccination.

TCRdb's copy holds only in-frame clones and misses some; the assay was immunoSEQ multiplex PCR. In the table there are about 40,000 clones, about 63% of which are singletons. Germline V gives CDR1 LNHDA, CDR2 SQIVND (reference sequence). V shed 4 bases and J shed 4 bases, with 14 bases lying between them. This CDR3 is built from 14 residues. Comment on this clone: Antigen unknown.

Culturing for nine to ten days preceded CD4+ T cell isolation. All participants had two doses of either the BNT162b2 or mRNA-1273 vaccine. None of the vaccinated had previously contracted SARS-CoV-2, and their nucleocapsid antibodies tested negative. Both day 3 and day 7 saw half the medium replaced with IL-2 medium. Sequences were derived from CD4+ T cells from PBMCs cultured without peptide, sampled after COVID-19 vaccination. This receptor was identified in a human donor who received a COVID-19 vaccine. This chain uses TRBV19 with TRBJ2-7; TRBD1 might be the D (6 bases). The CDR3 DNA sequence: TGTGCCAGTAGTAGGGAGACAGGACCGTACGAGCAGTACTTC. It yields the protein CASSRETGPYEQYF.